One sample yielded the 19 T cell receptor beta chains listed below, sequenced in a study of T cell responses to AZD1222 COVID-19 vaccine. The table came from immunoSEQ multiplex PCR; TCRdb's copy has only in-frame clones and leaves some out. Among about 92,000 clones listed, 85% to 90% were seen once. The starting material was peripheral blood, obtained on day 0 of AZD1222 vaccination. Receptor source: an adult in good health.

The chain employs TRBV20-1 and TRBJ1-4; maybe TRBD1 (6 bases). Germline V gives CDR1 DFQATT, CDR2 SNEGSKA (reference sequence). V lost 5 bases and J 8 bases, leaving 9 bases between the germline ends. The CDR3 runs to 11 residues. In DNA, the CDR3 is TGCAGTGCTCAAAGGGGGGAAAAACTGTTTTTT. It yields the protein CSAQRGEKLFF.

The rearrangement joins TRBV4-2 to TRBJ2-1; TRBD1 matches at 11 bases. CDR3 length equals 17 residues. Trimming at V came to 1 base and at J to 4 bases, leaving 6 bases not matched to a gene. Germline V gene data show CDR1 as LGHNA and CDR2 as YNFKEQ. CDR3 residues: CASSQGLGTGGYNEQFF. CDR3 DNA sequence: TGTGCCAGCAGCCAAGGTTTAGGGACAGGGGGATACAATGAGCAGTTCTTC.

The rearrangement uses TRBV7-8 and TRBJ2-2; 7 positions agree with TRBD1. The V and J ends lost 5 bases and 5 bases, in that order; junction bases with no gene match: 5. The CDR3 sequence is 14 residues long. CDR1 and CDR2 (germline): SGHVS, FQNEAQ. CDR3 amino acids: CASSRDRMTGELFF. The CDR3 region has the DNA TGTGCCAGCAGCCGGGACAGAATGACCGGGGAGCTGTTTTTT.

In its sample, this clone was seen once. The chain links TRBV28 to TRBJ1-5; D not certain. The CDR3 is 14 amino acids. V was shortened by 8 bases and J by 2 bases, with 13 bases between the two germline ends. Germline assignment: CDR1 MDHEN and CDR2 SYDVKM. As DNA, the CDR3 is TGTGCCAGCGGCAGCCTCGGGGGCAATCAGCCCCAGCATTTT. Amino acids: CASGSLGGNQPQHF. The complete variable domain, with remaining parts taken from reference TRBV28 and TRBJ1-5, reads DVKVTQSSRYLVKRTGEKVFLECVQDMDHENMFWYRQDPGLGLRLIYFSYDVKMKEKGDIPEGYSVSREKKERFSLILESASTNQTSMYLCASGSLGGNQPQHFGDGTRLSIL.

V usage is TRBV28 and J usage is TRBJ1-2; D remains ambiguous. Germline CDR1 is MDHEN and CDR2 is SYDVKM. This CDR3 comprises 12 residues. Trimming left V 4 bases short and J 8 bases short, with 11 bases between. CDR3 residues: CASSSGLPGYTF. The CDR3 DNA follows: TGTGCCAGCAGTTCCGGCCTCCCGGGCTACACCTTC.

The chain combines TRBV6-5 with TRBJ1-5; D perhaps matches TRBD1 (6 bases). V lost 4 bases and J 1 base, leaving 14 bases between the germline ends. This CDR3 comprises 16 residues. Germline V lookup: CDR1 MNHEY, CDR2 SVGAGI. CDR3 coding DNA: TGTGCCAGCAGTTTATCATCGGGGGCCAGCAATCAGCCCCAGCATTTT. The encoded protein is CASSLSSGASNQPQHF.

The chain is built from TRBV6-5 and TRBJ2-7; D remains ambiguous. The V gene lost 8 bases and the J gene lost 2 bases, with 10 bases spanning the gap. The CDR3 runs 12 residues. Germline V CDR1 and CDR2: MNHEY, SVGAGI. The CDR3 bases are TGTGCCAGCGCTCGTAGTACCTACGAGCAGTACTTC. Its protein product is CASARSTYEQYF.

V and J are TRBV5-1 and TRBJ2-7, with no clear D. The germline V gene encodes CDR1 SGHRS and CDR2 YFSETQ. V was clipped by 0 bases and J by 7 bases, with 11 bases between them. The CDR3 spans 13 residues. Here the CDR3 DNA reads TGCGCCAGCAGCTTGGACCAACCCCAGGAGCAGTACTTC. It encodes CASSLDQPQEQYF.

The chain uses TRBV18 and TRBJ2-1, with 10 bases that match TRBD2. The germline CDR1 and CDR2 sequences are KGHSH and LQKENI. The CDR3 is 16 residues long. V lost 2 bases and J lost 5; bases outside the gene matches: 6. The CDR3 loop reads CASSPEAGGLNNEQFF. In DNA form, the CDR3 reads TGTGCCAGCTCACCAGAAGCGGGGGGGCTGAACAATGAGCAGTTCTTC.

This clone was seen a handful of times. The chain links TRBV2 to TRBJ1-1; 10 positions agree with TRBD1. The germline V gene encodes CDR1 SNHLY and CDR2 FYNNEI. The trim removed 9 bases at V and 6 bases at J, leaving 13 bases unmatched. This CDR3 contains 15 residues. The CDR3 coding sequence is TGTGCCAGTGAGACAGGGGGCCTTCGTGGGGCTGAAGCTTTCTTT. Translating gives CASETGGLRGAEAFF.

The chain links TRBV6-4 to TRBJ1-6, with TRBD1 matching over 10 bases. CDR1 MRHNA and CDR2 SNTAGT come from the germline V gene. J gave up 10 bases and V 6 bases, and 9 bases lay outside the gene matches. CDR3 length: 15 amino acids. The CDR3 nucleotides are TGTGCCAGCAGCCTGACAGGGGGCGAGGACTCACCCCTCCACTTT. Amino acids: CASSLTGGEDSPLHF.

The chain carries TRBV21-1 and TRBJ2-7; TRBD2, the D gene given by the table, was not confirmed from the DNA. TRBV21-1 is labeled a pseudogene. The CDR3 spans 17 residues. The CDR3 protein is CASSKVPSGRPRYEQYF. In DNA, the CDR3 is TGTGCCAGCAGCAAAGTCCCAAGCGGGAGACCTCGCTACGAGCAGTACTTC.

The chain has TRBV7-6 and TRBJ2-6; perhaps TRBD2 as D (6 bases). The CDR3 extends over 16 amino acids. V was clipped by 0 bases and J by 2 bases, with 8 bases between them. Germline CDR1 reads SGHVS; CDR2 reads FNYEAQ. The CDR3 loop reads CASSLAGGAGANVLTF. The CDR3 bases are TGTGCCAGCAGCTTAGCGGGGGGAGCTGGGGCCAACGTCCTGACTTTC.

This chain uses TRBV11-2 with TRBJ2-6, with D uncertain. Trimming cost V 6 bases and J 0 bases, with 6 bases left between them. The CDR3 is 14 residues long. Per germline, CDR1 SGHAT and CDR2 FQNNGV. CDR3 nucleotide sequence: TGTGCCAGCAGACTAAGCTCTGGGGCCAACGTCCTGACTTTC. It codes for CASRLSSGANVLTF. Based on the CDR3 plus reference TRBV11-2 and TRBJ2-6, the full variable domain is EAGVAQSPRYKIIEKRQSVAFWCNPISGHATLYWYQQILGQGPKLLIQFQNNGVVDDSQLPKDRFSAERLKGVDSTLKIQPAKLEDSAVYLCASRLSSGANVLTFGAGSRLTVL.

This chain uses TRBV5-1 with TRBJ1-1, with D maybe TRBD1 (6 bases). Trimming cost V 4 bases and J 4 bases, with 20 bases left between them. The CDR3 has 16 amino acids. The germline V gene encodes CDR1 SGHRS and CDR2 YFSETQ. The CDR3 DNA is TGCGCCAGCAGCCCGCGAGGTGGGGGAGGGGGCACTGAAGCTTTCTTT. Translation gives CASSPRGGGGGTEAFF.

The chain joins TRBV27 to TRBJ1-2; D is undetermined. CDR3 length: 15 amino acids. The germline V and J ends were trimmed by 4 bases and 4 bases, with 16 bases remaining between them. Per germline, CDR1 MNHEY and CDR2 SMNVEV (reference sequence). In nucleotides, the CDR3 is TGTGCCAGCAGTTCCCGGGGTGGGCTGGTCTATGGCTACACCTTC. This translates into CASSSRGGLVYGYTF.

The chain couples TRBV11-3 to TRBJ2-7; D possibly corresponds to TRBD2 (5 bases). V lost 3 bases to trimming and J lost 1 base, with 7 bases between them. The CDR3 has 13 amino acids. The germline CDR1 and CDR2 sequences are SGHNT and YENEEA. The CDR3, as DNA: TGTGCCAGCAGCTTCGGGGTTTCCTACGAGCAGTACTTC. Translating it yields CASSFGVSYEQYF. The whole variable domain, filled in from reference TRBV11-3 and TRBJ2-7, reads EAGVVQSPRYKIIEKKQPVAFWCNPISGHNTLYWYLQNLGQGPELLIRYENEEAVDDSQLPKDRFSAERLKGVDSTLKIQPAELGDSAVYLCASSFGVSYEQYFGPGTRLTVT.

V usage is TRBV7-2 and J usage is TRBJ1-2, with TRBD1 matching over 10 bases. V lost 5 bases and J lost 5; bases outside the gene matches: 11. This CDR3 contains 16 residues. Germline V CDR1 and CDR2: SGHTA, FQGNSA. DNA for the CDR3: TGTGCCAGCAGCCCGGGGGGGACAGGGGCGCGATATGGCTACACCTTC. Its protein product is CASSPGGTGARYGYTF.

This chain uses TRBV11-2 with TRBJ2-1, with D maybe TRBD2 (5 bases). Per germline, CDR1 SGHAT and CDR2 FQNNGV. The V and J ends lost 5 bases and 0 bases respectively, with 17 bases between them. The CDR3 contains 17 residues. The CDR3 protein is CASSHRAALSSYNEQFF. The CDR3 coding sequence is TGTGCCAGCAGCCACAGAGCGGCGCTGAGCTCCTACAATGAGCAGTTCTTC.